This T cell receptor (beta chain) was identified in a study of blood T cell repertoires in COVID-19. The authors' processing: Reference gene primer amplification gave nucleated cell count estimates. Assay used: immunoSEQ multiplex PCR; TCRdb lists only in-frame clones, some missing. Clone size and the V and J calls come from that table; the DNA yielded D and trimming. The sample gives fewer than 55,000 clones, 65% to 90% of which show up once; around 2.8% is in the top ten. The CDR3 loop spans 15 amino acids. From germline, CDR1 is LNHNV and CDR2 YYDKDF (reference sequence). The junction had 4 bases not matched to a gene; V was cut back by 5 bases and J by 1 base.

This sequence was found in a woman in her fifties or sixties with acute or convalescent COVID-19. The genes are TRBV15 and TRBJ1-5; 8 bases align to TRBD1. The specimen sequenced was peripheral blood. The CDR3 sequence is CATSLRTGSNQPQHF. DNA of the CDR3: TGTGCCACCAGCTTAAGGACAGGGAGCAATCAGCCCCAGCATTTT.